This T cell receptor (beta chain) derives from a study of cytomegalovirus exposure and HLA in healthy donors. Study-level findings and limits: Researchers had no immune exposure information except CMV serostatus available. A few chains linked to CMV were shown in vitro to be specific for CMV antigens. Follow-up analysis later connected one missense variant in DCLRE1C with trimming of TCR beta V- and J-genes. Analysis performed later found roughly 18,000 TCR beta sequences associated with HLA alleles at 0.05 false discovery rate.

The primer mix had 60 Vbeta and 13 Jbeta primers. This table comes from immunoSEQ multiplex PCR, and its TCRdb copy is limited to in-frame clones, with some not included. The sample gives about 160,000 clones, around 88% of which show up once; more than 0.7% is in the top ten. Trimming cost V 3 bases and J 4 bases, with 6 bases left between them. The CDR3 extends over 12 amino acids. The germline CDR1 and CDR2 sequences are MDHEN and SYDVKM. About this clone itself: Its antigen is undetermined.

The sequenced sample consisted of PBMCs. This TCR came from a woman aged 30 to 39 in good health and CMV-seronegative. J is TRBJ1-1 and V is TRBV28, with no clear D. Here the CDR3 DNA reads TGTGCCAGCAGTTTGCCCGGCACTGAAGCTTTCTTT. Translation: CASSLPGTEAFF.